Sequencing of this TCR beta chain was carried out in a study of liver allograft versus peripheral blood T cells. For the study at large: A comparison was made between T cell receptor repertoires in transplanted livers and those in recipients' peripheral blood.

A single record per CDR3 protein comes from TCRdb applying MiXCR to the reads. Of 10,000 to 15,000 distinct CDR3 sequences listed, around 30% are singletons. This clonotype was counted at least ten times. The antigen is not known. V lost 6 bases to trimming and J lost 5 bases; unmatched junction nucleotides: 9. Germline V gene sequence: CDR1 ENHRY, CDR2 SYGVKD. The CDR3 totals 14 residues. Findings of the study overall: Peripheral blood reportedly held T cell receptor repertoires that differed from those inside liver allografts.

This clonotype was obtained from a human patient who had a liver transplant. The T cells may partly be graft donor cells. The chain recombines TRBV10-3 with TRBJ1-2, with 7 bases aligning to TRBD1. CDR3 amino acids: CAIRTTGAVYGYTF. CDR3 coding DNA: TGTGCCATCAGGACTACAGGGGCAGTATATGGCTACACCTTC.